Below are 26 T cell receptor beta chains sequenced from a single sample in a study of technical replicates of blood from several donors. Sequencing used immunoSEQ multiplex PCR; TCRdb keeps in-frame clones, though not all of them. This sample has under 85,000 clones; around 90% occur once, and the top ten carry 0.39%. Sample: T cells isolated from PBMCs. These receptors came from a human donor in good health.

V and J are TRBV14 and TRBJ2-7; maybe TRBD1 (5 bases). V was clipped by 4 bases and J by 4 bases, with 11 bases between them. The germline gives CDR1 SGHDN, CDR2 FVKESK. The CDR3 covers 13 residues. The CDR3 DNA reads as TGTGCCAGCAGCCCCTCCGACAGTTACGAGCAGTACTTC. Protein sequence: CASSPSDSYEQYF. Variable domain in full (rest from reference TRBV14 and TRBJ2-7): EAGVTQFPSHSVIEKGQTVTLRCDPISGHDNLYWYRRVMGKEIKFLLHFVKESKQDESGMPNNRFLAERTGGTYSTLKVQPAELEDSGVYFCASSPSDSYEQYFGPGTRLTVT.

The CDR3 region has the DNA TGTGCCAGCAGGAACAGGACAGGGTCCAACACTGAAGCTTTCTTT. Protein product: CASRNRTGSNTEAFF. The chain carries TRBV6-4 and TRBJ1-1, with TRBD1 identical over 8 bases. Germline V gene sequence: CDR1 MRHNA, CDR2 SNTAGT. V lost 6 bases to trimming and J lost 2 bases; unmatched junction nucleotides: 8. CDR3 length: 15 residues.

This sequence joins TRBV19 and TRBJ2-1; D might be TRBD2 (6 bases). V lost 3 bases and J 1 base, leaving 13 bases between the germline ends. Germline CDR1 is LNHDA and CDR2 is SQIVND (reference sequence). The CDR3 has 16 amino acids. The CDR3: CASSISAGNSYNEQFF. CDR3 in DNA: TGTGCCAGTAGTATCTCGGCGGGGAATTCCTACAATGAGCAGTTCTTC. The full variable domain, rest sourced from reference TRBV19 and TRBJ2-1, is DGGITQSPKYLFRKEGQNVTLSCEQNLNHDAMYWYRQDPGQGLRLIYYSQIVNDFQKGDIAEGYSVSREKKESFPLTVTSAQKNPTAFYLCASSISAGNSYNEQFFGPGTRLTVL.

This sequence joins TRBV2 and TRBJ1-5, with D unclear. CDR1 SNHLY and CDR2 FYNNEI come from the germline V gene. The CDR3 consists of 17 residues. Trimming cost V 4 bases and J 4 bases, with 20 bases left between them. CDR3 loop: CASSVSVERYNNQPQHF. Here the CDR3 DNA reads TGTGCCAGCAGTGTATCGGTTGAGAGGTATAATAATCAGCCCCAGCATTTT. The variable domain in full, with the rest retrieved from reference TRBV2 and TRBJ1-5, is EPEVTQTPSHQVTQMGQEVILRCVPISNHLYFYWYRQILGQKVEFLVSFYNNEISEKSEIFDDQFSVERPDGSNFTLKIRSTKLEDSAMYFCASSVSVERYNNQPQHFGDGTRLSIL.

The J gene is TRBJ2-7, the V gene TRBV6-1; D is possibly TRBD2 (5 bases). The V end lost 1 base, the J end lost 2 bases, and 12 bases lay between the germline ends. The CDR3 sequence is 15 residues long. Germline assignment: CDR1 MNHNS and CDR2 SASEGT. The CDR3 DNA follows: TGTGCCAGCAGTGAAGGAGTAGGGAGCCCCTACGAGCAGTACTTC. Translation: CASSEGVGSPYEQYF.

This clone was recorded once. This rearrangement joins TRBV19 to TRBJ2-1, with D possibly matching TRBD2 (6 bases). This CDR3 is 14 amino acids long. V lost 10 bases, J lost 0 bases, and 13 bases lay in between. CDR1 is LNHDA and CDR2 is SQIVND in the germline V gene (reference sequence). CDR3 nucleotides: TGTGCCACCCATCCCGGGAGCTCCTACAATGAGCAGTTCTTC. Translating gives CATHPGSSYNEQFF.

CDR3 sequence (DNA): TGTGCCAGCTCACCTCGGGGGGCTGAAGCTTTCTTT. It specifies CASSPRGAEAFF. The chain joins TRBV18 to TRBJ1-1; TRBD1 is a possible D gene (5 bases). The CDR3 spans 12 residues. Germline lookup yields CDR1 KGHSH and CDR2 LQKENI. With 3 bases removed from V and 6 bases from J, the gap between germline ends came to 8 bases.

The V gene is TRBV19, the J gene TRBJ2-1; no firm D call. This CDR3 is built from 15 residues. Germline loops: CDR1 LNHDA, CDR2 SQIVND (reference sequence). The germline V and J ends were trimmed by 3 bases and 0 bases, with 9 bases remaining between them. As DNA, the CDR3 is TGTGCCAGTAGTATCTACTATACCTCCTACAATGAGCAGTTCTTC. Its protein is CASSIYYTSYNEQFF. Variable domain in full (rest from reference TRBV19 and TRBJ2-1): DGGITQSPKYLFRKEGQNVTLSCEQNLNHDAMYWYRQDPGQGLRLIYYSQIVNDFQKGDIAEGYSVSREKKESFPLTVTSAQKNPTAFYLCASSIYYTSYNEQFFGPGTRLTVL.

This clone appeared a single time. The V and J genes are TRBV5-6 and TRBJ1-4; 9 positions agree with TRBD1. The CDR3 spans 15 residues. The junction had 8 bases not matched to a gene; V was cut back by 5 bases and J by 6 bases. CDR1 SGHDT and CDR2 YYEEEE come from the germline V gene. DNA of the CDR3: TGTGCCAGCAGTAGGATGGGACAGGGCGATGAAAAACTGTTTTTT. This codes for CASSRMGQGDEKLFF.

This chain connects TRBV18 to TRBJ2-7, with 9 bases that match TRBD1. V was pared by 3 bases and J by 4 bases, with 7 bases of the junction left unmatched. CDR1 is KGHSH and CDR2 is LQKENI in the germline V gene. This CDR3 has 15 amino acids. The CDR3 nucleotides read TGTGCCAGCTCACCGGGGACAGGGAGTAGGTACGAGCAGTACTTC. It codes for CASSPGTGSRYEQYF.

The gene calls are TRBV7-2 and TRBJ1-4; D ambiguous. The germline V gene has CDR1 SGHTA and CDR2 FQGNSA. This CDR3 is built from 13 residues. The V and J ends lost 6 bases and 5 bases respectively, with 10 bases between them. The CDR3 here is CASRSGVNEKLFF. The CDR3 DNA sequence: TGTGCCAGCAGATCTGGAGTGAATGAAAAACTGTTTTTT.

The chain has TRBV7-2 and TRBJ2-7, with D unresolved. CDR1 SGHTA and CDR2 FQGNSA come from the germline V gene. This CDR3 has 14 residues. Trimming cost V 2 bases and J 0 bases, with 8 bases left between them. The DNA of the CDR3 is TGTGCCAGCAGCTTAAGGCCAGGCTCCTACGAGCAGTACTTC. It is translated as CASSLRPGSYEQYF.

This chain joins TRBV28 and TRBJ2-7, with 8 bases aligning to TRBD1. The CDR3 runs 15 residues. Trimming at V came to 2 bases and at J to 2 bases, leaving 5 bases not matched to a gene. The germline V gene has CDR1 MDHEN and CDR2 SYDVKM. CDR3 in amino acids: CASSLTPDRAYEQYF. CDR3 nucleotides: TGTGCCAGCAGTTTAACCCCGGACAGGGCCTACGAGCAGTACTTC.

The V call is TRBV2, the J call TRBJ1-2; D unresolved. V was shortened by 7 bases and J by 8 bases, with 20 bases between the two germline ends. Germline V gives CDR1 SNHLY, CDR2 FYNNEI. This CDR3 is built from 14 residues. The CDR3 here is CASNPSGSFAGYTF. The CDR3 bases are TGTGCCAGCAACCCTTCGGGATCTTTTGCAGGCTACACCTTC. The complete variable domain, with remaining parts taken from reference TRBV2 and TRBJ1-2, reads EPEVTQTPSHQVTQMGQEVILRCVPISNHLYFYWYRQILGQKVEFLVSFYNNEISEKSEIFDDQFSVERPDGSNFTLKIRSTKLEDSAMYFCASNPSGSFAGYTFGSGTRLTVV.

This chain joins TRBV28 and TRBJ1-5, with D uncertain. The CDR3 consists of 14 residues. The germline V and J ends were trimmed by 3 bases and 7 bases, with 13 bases remaining between them. The germline gives CDR1 MDHEN, CDR2 SYDVKM. The CDR3 DNA sequence: TGTGCCAGCAGTTTTATTGCAGGTTCGCAGCCCCAGCATTTT. Translation: CASSFIAGSQPQHF.

The rearrangement links TRBV29-1 to TRBJ1-1; 9 bases match TRBD1. CDR3 length equals 12 residues. The J segment lost 10 bases and the V segment lost 6 bases, leaving 9 bases of the junction unmatched. From germline, CDR1 is SQVTM and CDR2 ANQGSEA. The chain's CDR3 is CSVQHPGQGAFF. CDR3 bases: TGCAGCGTCCAACATCCGGGACAGGGAGCTTTCTTT.

The chain combines TRBV11-2 with TRBJ2-2, with a weak D call TRBD2 (6 bases). CDR1 and CDR2 from the germline V gene are SGHAT and FQNNGV. The CDR3 consists of 14 residues. The germline V and J ends were trimmed by 4 bases and 10 bases, with 16 bases remaining between them. The DNA for the CDR3 is TGTGCCAGCAGCTCCGTGGTCCGGAGGGAGGAGCTGTTTTTT. Translation gives CASSSVVRREELFF.

The chain joins TRBV7-3 to TRBJ2-2, with D possibly being TRBD2 (6 bases). Between the trimmed V and J ends, which lost 2 bases and 1 base, there was a span of 14 bases. From germline, CDR1 is SGHTA and CDR2 FQGTGA. The CDR3 totals 17 residues. The CDR3 protein is CASSLWGEFRNTGELFF. DNA of the CDR3: TGTGCCAGCAGCTTATGGGGGGAGTTTAGGAACACCGGGGAGCTGTTTTTT.

The J gene is TRBJ1-5, the V gene TRBV6-5; 7 bases align to TRBD1. Germline V gene lookup returns CDR1 MNHEY and CDR2 SVGAGI. CDR3 length equals 14 residues. V dropped 6 bases and J dropped 4; count of bases not matched to a gene: 6. The CDR3 spells CASRTGERNQPQHF. In DNA form, the CDR3 reads TGTGCCAGCAGAACAGGGGAGCGGAATCAGCCCCAGCATTTT.

This clone was picked up one time. The rearrangement uses TRBV5-1 and TRBJ1-1; D perhaps matches TRBD1 (6 bases). This CDR3 spans 14 amino acids. Between the trimmed V and J ends, which lost 4 bases and 2 bases, there was a span of 12 bases. Per the germline V gene, CDR1 is SGHRS and CDR2 is YFSETQ. The CDR3 region is CASSPGTSNTEAFF. The CDR3 nucleotides are TGCGCCAGCAGCCCGGGGACAAGTAACACTGAAGCTTTCTTT.

The chain links TRBV27 to TRBJ2-7; D is possibly TRBD2 (6 bases). The ends were cut back, 4 bases at V and 4 bases at J, with 14 bases in the middle. CDR3 size: 14 residues. Germline assignment: CDR1 MNHEY and CDR2 SMNVEV (reference sequence). CDR3 in DNA: TGTGCCAGCAGTTGGGGGAGGCTAGGGTACGAGCAGTACTTC. It codes for CASSWGRLGYEQYF.

V is TRBV5-1 and J is TRBJ1-2; 9 nucleotides agree with TRBD1. Unmatched junction bases numbered 11, after V lost 2 bases and J lost 6 bases. The CDR3 consists of 16 residues. The germline V gene encodes CDR1 SGHRS and CDR2 YFSETQ. Written as DNA, the CDR3 is TGCGCCAGCAGCTTCCCCGGACAGGGGCAGGGGGATGGCTACACCTTC. It yields the protein CASSFPGQGQGDGYTF.

This clone was seen just once. This rearrangement joins TRBV25-1 to TRBJ2-5; tentative D call: TRBD2 (6 bases). Trimming removed 10 bases from V and 0 bases from J, with 12 bases in between. Germline V gene data show CDR1 as MGHDK and CDR2 as SYGVNS. The CDR3 sequence is 13 residues long. CDR3 protein: CATRGGNQETQYF. The DNA of the CDR3 is TGTGCCACTCGGGGCGGGAACCAAGAGACCCAGTACTTC.

The chain carries TRBV7-8 and TRBJ2-7; D perhaps matches TRBD2 (6 bases). This CDR3 has 17 residues. V shed 1 base and J shed 7 bases, with 23 bases lying between them. CDR1 is SGHVS and CDR2 is FQNEAQ in the germline V gene. The CDR3 is CASSLVFLGLEKEEQYF. The CDR3, as DNA: TGTGCCAGCAGCTTAGTCTTCCTGGGACTGGAGAAGGAGGAGCAGTACTTC.

V gene TRBV4-1 combines with J gene TRBJ2-1, with no clear D. CDR3 length: 13 residues. The germline V gene has CDR1 MGHRA and CDR2 YSYEKL. V lost 3 bases and J lost 7, with 10 bases in between. The DNA of the CDR3 is TGCGCCAGCAGCCACCTTATCGGGAATGAGCAGTTCTTC. Translated: CASSHLIGNEQFF.

The chain carries TRBV4-3 and TRBJ1-1; D possibly corresponds to TRBD1 (5 bases). Trimming stripped 2 bases from V and 0 bases from J, with 13 bases between. Germline V gene lookup returns CDR1 LGHNA and CDR2 YSLEER. There are 16 residues in the CDR3. The CDR3 region has the DNA TGCGCCAGCAGCCAAAAGCAGGGCGTTATGAACACTGAAGCTTTCTTT. This gives the protein CASSQKQGVMNTEAFF.